The 21 T cell receptor beta chains listed next were all sequenced from one sample in a study of cytomegalovirus exposure and HLA in healthy donors. The PCR employed 60 Vbeta primers together with 13 Jbeta primers. Sequencing used immunoSEQ multiplex PCR; TCRdb keeps in-frame clones, though not all of them. The sample holds over 140,000 clones, around 80% seen once. The source material was PBMCs. These receptors were collected from a man aged 50 to 60 in good health and CMV-seronegative.

This clone was seen a handful of times. The genes are TRBV13 and TRBJ2-3; maybe TRBD2 (6 bases). Germline V gene lookup returns CDR1 PRHDT and CDR2 FYEKMQ (reference sequence). The germline V and J ends were trimmed by 0 bases and 2 bases, with 12 bases remaining between them. The CDR3 is 16 residues long. CDR3 loop: CASSLGRRGTTDTQYF. The CDR3 DNA reads TGTGCCAGCAGCTTAGGAAGGCGGGGAACCACAGATACGCAGTATTTT.

The CDR3 protein is CASSTLRAGVNEQFF. In DNA, the CDR3 is TGTGCCAGTAGTACGCTTCGGGCGGGGGTAAATGAGCAGTTCTTC. V is TRBV19 and J is TRBJ2-1; 7 nucleotides match TRBD2. With 4 bases clipped from V and 7 bases from J, the junction kept 10 bases outside the gene matches. Germline loops: CDR1 LNHDA, CDR2 SQIVND (reference sequence). The CDR3 has 15 amino acids.

The CDR3 nucleotides read TGTGCCAGCCGACGTGACAGGAACTATGGCTACACCTTC. This codes for CASRRDRNYGYTF. This rearrangement joins TRBV6-1 to TRBJ1-2; tentatively, D is TRBD1 (6 bases). Germline CDR1 MNHNS, CDR2 SASEGT. This CDR3 comprises 13 residues. Trimming left V 8 bases short and J 2 bases short, with 12 bases between.

This clone appeared a single time. The chain links TRBV5-1 to TRBJ2-5; a possible D gene is TRBD2 (6 bases). CDR3 size: 14 residues. CDR1 and CDR2 (germline): SGHRS, YFSETQ. Trimming shortened V by 4 bases and J by 2 bases, and 12 bases separated the two germline ends. CDR3 nucleotides: TGCGCCAGCAGCGGGACGGGACTTCAAGAGACCCAGTACTTC. This gives the protein CASSGTGLQETQYF.

This chain uses TRBV5-1 with TRBJ2-2; TRBD1 might be the D (5 bases). CDR1 and CDR2 from the germline V gene are SGHRS and YFSETQ. Trimming removed 1 base from V and 3 bases from J, with 10 bases in between. This CDR3 spans 15 amino acids. The CDR3 DNA reads TGCGCCAGCAGCTTGATTCAGGGCGACACCGGGGAGCTGTTTTTT. Translating gives CASSLIQGDTGELFF.

This chain connects TRBV11-3 to TRBJ2-7; tentatively, D is TRBD1 (6 bases). Germline V lookup: CDR1 SGHNT, CDR2 YENEEA. V gave up 5 bases and J gave up 0 bases, with 14 bases separating them. This CDR3 region has 15 residues. The CDR3 nucleotides read TGTGCCAGCAGCCCCCGGACGGACAGCTCCTACGAGCAGTACTTC. Its protein product is CASSPRTDSSYEQYF.

The V call is TRBV28, the J call TRBJ1-1; 7 bases agree with TRBD1. Losses at the gene ends were 2 bases for V and 4 bases for J; bases not matched to a gene: 7. Germline CDR1 MDHEN, CDR2 SYDVKM. The CDR3 has 15 amino acids. CDR3 nucleotides: TGTGCCAGCAGTTTACCCTGGGCAGGGGGCACTGAAGCTTTCTTT. Translating gives CASSLPWAGGTEAFF.

The chain has TRBV19 and TRBJ1-4, with D hard to call. The CDR3 length is 15 residues. CDR1 is LNHDA and CDR2 is SQIVND in the germline V gene (reference sequence). Deletions cut 4 bases from V and 12 bases from J, with 21 bases between. The CDR3 DNA reads TGTGCCAGTAGTAGAGGAGGGCGTTCCTTGGTTGAACTGTTTTTT. Protein product: CASSRGGRSLVELFF. The full variable domain, in which reference TRBV19 and TRBJ1-4 provide the parts outside the CDR3, is DGGITQSPKYLFRKEGQNVTLSCEQNLNHDAMYWYRQDPGQGLRLIYYSQIVNDFQKGDIAEGYSVSREKKESFPLTVTSAQKNPTAFYLCASSRGGRSLVELFFGSGTQLSVL.

The V gene is TRBV6-6, the J gene TRBJ2-7, with D tentatively TRBD1 (6 bases). The ends were cut back, 4 bases at V and 3 bases at J, with 7 bases in the middle. In germline, CDR1 is MNHNY, CDR2 SVGAGI (reference sequence). This CDR3 has 12 residues. The CDR3 spells CASSSGDYEQYF. In nucleotides, the CDR3 is TGTGCCAGCAGTTCAGGGGACTACGAGCAGTACTTC.

This chain joins TRBV6-5 and TRBJ1-2; D uncertain. Germline lookup yields CDR1 MNHEY and CDR2 SVGAGI. This CDR3 contains 14 residues. V lost 5 bases, J lost 7 bases, and 17 bases lay in between. Written as DNA, the CDR3 is TGTGCCAGCAGTGACGACTCAAGGGCGGGTGGCTACACCTTC. Residues: CASSDDSRAGGYTF.

V and J are TRBV27 and TRBJ2-3, with 9 bases matching TRBD2. Trimming at V came to 6 bases and at J to 5 bases, leaving 9 bases not matched to a gene. The CDR3 spans 15 residues. Germline V gene lookup returns CDR1 MNHEY and CDR2 SMNVEV (reference sequence). The CDR3, as DNA: TGTGCCAGCAGATACGCGGGGGGGGGAAGAGATACGCAGTATTTT. Its protein is CASRYAGGGRDTQYF.

This chain uses TRBV7-9 with TRBJ2-3, with TRBD1 matching over 11 bases. V lost 6 bases and J lost 1; bases outside the gene matches: 9. The germline V gene encodes CDR1 SEHNR and CDR2 FQNEAQ (reference sequence). The CDR3 totals 17 residues. The CDR3 is CASSSMPGQGGTDTQYF. The CDR3 DNA is TGTGCCAGCAGTAGTATGCCGGGACAGGGGGGCACAGATACGCAGTATTTT.

The CDR3 DNA reads as TGTGCCAGCAGTGAACTCAGGGGCATCGGGGAGCTGTTTTTT. Amino acids: CASSELRGIGELFF. The gene calls are TRBV2 and TRBJ2-2, with D possibly TRBD1 on 6 matching bases. The CDR3 is 14 residues long. V was cut by 2 bases and J by 7 bases, with 11 bases left in between. In germline, CDR1 is SNHLY, CDR2 FYNNEI.

The gene calls are TRBV27 and TRBJ1-2, with D uncertain. Germline V gene lookup returns CDR1 MNHEY and CDR2 SMNVEV (reference sequence). The V gene lost 5 bases and the J gene lost 1 base, with 11 bases spanning the gap. This CDR3 is built from 14 residues. The CDR3 DNA reads as TGTGCCAGCAGTAGTAACGAGGTTAACTATGGCTACACCTTC. It codes for CASSSNEVNYGYTF.

This clone was detected only a few times. The V call is TRBV5-8, the J call TRBJ1-2; no definite D call. Germline CDR1 SGHTS, CDR2 YDEGEE. Trimming pared 3 bases from V and 8 bases from J, leaving 20 bases between. The CDR3 spans 15 residues. The CDR3 sequence: CASSWLGAIYGGYTF. In DNA form, the CDR3 reads TGTGCCAGCAGCTGGTTGGGAGCCATCTATGGGGGCTACACCTTC. Drawing the rest from reference TRBV5-8 and TRBJ1-2, the complete variable domain is EAGVTQSPTHLIKTRGQQATLRCSPISGHTSVYWYQQALGLGLQFLLWYDEGEERNRGNFPPRFSGRQFPNYSSELNVNALELEDSALYLCASSWLGAIYGGYTFGSGTRLTVV.

The rearrangement links TRBV5-1 to TRBJ1-1, with 8 bases that match TRBD1. The J segment lost 1 base and the V segment lost 6 bases, leaving 5 bases of the junction unmatched. CDR1 SGHRS and CDR2 YFSETQ come from the germline V gene. The CDR3 is made up of 14 amino acids. CDR3 loop: CASTPGTGNTEAFF. CDR3 nucleotide sequence: TGCGCCAGCACCCCAGGGACAGGGAACACTGAAGCTTTCTTT.

The chain carries TRBV5-1 and TRBJ2-7, with 11 bases fitting TRBD1. Germline trimming cut 2 bases from V and 7 bases from J; bases unmatched to any gene: 8. The CDR3 covers 15 residues. Germline CDR1 reads SGHRS; CDR2 reads YFSETQ. The DNA of the CDR3 is TGCGCCAGCAGCTTCTCCGGACAGGGGGCTCGGGAGCAGTACTTC. Translation: CASSFSGQGAREQYF.

This clone has a single count. The chain links TRBV19 to TRBJ2-5, with a weak D call TRBD2 (5 bases). The V gene's germline CDR1 is LNHDA and CDR2 SQIVND (reference sequence). Trimming removed 5 bases at V and 3 bases at J, with 16 bases between. CDR3 length equals 15 residues. The CDR3 DNA is TGTGCCAGTAGTCCCGGTGGCGCGCGGGAAGAGACCCAGTACTTC. It encodes CASSPGGAREETQYF.

The chain uses TRBV5-4 and TRBJ1-3; D not resolved. Germline CDR1 and CDR2: SGHNT and YYREEE (reference sequence). Trimming took off 0 bases at V and 4 bases at J, with 5 bases between the two ends. This CDR3 is 13 amino acids long. The CDR3 DNA is TGTGCCAGCAGCTTGGTTGGCGGAAACACCATATATTTT. Amino acids: CASSLVGGNTIYF.

This clone was counted between two and nine times. V is TRBV28 and J is TRBJ1-1; no clear D. Germline V gene data show CDR1 as MDHEN and CDR2 as SYDVKM. CDR3 length equals 14 residues. Trimming cost V 5 bases and J 0 bases, with 10 bases left between them. The CDR3 here is CASSPFYMNTEAFF. The CDR3 nucleotides read TGTGCCAGCAGTCCGTTTTATATGAACACTGAAGCTTTCTTT.

This sequence joins TRBV6-1 and TRBJ1-2; 9 positions agree with TRBD1. Germline V lookup: CDR1 MNHNS, CDR2 SASEGT. Trimming took 2 bases from V and 5 from J; bases not matched to a gene: 6. The CDR3 consists of 15 residues. This CDR3 is CASSEWGQGQYGYTF. For the CDR3, the DNA is TGTGCCAGCAGTGAATGGGGACAGGGTCAATATGGCTACACCTTC.